Many counts were recorded for the clone carrying this T cell receptor beta chain. Antigen unknown. This sample is drawn from a study of molecular identifiers for immune sequencing clone quantification. Whole-study results and caveats: In naive cells, under 1% of molecules belonged to clones above 20 RNA copies, against over 97% in effector cells.

TCRdb recomputed calls from the PCR reads with MiXCR, one row per CDR3 protein. The data contain 63,000 or so distinct CDR3 sequences, less than 20% of them seen just once; the ten biggest clones take up over 1.2%. CDR1 and CDR2 from the germline V gene are SGHAT and FQNNGV. The ends were cut back, 1 base at V and 7 bases at J, with 2 bases in the middle. The CDR3 spans 11 residues. The V call is TRBV11-2, the J call TRBJ2-1; D unclear. This clonotype was sampled from a human donor in good health. Some libraries in this study had Jurkat cell RNA spiked in. The specimen sequenced was naive CD8+ T cells from blood, with Jurkat cell RNA spiked in. Regarding subset: FACS-sorted CD8+CD4-CCR7+CD45RA+ naive T cells. DNA for the CDR3: TGTGCCAGCAGCTTAGGAAATGAGCAGTTCTTC. Protein product: CASSLGNEQFF.